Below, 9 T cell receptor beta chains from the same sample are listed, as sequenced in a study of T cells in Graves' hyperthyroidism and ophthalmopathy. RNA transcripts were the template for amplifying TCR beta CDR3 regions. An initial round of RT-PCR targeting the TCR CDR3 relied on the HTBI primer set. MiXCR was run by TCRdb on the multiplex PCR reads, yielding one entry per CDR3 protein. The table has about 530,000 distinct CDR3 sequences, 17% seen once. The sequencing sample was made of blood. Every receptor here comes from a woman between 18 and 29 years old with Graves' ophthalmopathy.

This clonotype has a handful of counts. CDR3 region: CASSLGDRLYNEQFF. The DNA for the CDR3 is TGTGCCAGCAGCTTAGGGGACAGACTATACAATGAGCAGTTCTTC. The chain uses TRBV7-9 and TRBJ2-1; 7 bases map to TRBD1. Germline V gene data show CDR1 as SEHNR and CDR2 as FQNEAQ (reference sequence). The V and J ends lost 1 base and 4 bases, in that order; junction bases with no gene match: 4. The CDR3 has 15 residues.

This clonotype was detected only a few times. The CDR3 sequence is CASSFFPGANTGELFF. The CDR3 DNA follows: TGTGCCAGCAGCTTTTTTCCGGGGGCGAACACCGGGGAGCTGTTTTTT. The V gene is TRBV11-2, the J gene TRBJ2-2, with TRBD2 as a possible D gene (6 bases). V was clipped by 3 bases and J by 0 bases, with 11 bases between them. Germline CDR1 reads SGHAT; CDR2 reads FQNNGV. This CDR3 has 16 amino acids.

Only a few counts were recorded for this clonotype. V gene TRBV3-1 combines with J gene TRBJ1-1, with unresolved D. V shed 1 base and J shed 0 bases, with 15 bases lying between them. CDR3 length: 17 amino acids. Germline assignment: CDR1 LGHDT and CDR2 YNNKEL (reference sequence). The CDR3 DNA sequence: TGTGCCAGCAGCCAAGTAGCTAATCAAGCCCTGAACACTGAAGCTTTCTTT. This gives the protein CASSQVANQALNTEAFF.

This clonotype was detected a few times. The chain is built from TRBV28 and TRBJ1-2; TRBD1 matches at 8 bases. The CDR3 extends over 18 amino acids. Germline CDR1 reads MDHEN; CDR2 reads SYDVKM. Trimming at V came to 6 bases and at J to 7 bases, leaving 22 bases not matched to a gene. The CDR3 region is CASRTTGAGGSLGSGYTF. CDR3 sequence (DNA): TGTGCCAGCAGAACTACCGGGGCAGGGGGCTCGTTAGGGTCTGGCTACACCTTC.

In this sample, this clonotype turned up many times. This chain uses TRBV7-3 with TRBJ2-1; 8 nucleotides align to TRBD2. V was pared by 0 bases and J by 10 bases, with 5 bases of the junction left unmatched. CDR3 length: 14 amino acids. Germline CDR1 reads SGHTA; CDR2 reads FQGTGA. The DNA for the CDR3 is TGTGCCAGCAGCTTAACTGTCAGCGGGAGCGAGCAGTTCTTC. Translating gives CASSLTVSGSEQFF.

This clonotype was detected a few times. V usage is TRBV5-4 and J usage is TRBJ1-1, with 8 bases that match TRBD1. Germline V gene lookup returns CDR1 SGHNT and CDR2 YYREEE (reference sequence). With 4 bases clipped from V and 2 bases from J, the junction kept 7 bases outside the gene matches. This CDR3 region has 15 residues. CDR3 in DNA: TGTGCCAGCAGCCTAGGACAGGGCCATAACACTGAAGCTTTCTTT. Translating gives CASSLGQGHNTEAFF.

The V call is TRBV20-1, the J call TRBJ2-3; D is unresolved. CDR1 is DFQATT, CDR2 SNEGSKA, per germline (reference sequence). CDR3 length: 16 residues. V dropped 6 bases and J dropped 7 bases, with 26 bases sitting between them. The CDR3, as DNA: TGCAGTGCCGTCCTGCCGGGCCTAACTTCACCCAATACGCAGTATTTT. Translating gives CSAVLPGLTSPNTQYF.

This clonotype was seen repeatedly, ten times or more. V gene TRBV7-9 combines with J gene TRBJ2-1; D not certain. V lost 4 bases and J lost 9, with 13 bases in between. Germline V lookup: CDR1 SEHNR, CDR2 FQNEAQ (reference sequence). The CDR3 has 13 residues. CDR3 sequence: CASSSIPDPEQFF. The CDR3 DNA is TGTGCCAGCAGCTCTATACCCGACCCTGAGCAGTTCTTC.

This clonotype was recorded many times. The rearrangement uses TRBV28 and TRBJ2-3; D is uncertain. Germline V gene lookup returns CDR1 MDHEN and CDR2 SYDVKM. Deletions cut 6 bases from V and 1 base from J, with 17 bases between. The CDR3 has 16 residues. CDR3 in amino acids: CASSKVRASGTDTQYF. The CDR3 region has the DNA TGTGCCAGCAGCAAGGTTAGGGCTTCGGGCACAGATACGCAGTATTTT.